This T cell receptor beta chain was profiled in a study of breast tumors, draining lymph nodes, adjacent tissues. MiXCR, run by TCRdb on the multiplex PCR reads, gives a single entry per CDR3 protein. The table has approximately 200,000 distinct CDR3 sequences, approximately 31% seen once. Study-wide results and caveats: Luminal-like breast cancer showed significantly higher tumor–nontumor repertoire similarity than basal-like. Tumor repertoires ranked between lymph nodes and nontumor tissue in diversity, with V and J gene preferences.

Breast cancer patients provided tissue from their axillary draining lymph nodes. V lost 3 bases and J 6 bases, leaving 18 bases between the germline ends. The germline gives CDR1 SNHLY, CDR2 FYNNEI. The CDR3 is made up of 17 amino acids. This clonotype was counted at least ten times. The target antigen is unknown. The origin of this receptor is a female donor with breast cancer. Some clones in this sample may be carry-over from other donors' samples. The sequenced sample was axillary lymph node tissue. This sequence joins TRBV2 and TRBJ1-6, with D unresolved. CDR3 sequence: CASSDRTEWRGNSPLHF. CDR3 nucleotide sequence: TGTGCCAGCAGTGACCGGACGGAGTGGCGGGGTAATTCACCCCTCCACTTT. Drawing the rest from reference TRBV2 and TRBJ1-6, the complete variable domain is EPEVTQTPSHQVTQMGQEVILRCVPISNHLYFYWYRQILGQKVEFLVSFYNNEISEKSEIFDDQFSVERPDGSNFTLKIRSTKLEDSAMYFCASSDRTEWRGNSPLHFGNGTRLTVT.